This T cell receptor beta chain came from a study of cytomegalovirus exposure and HLA in healthy donors. Study at large: Earlier results showed roughly 120 million unique TCR beta sequences derived from 150 million to 200 million T cells. Study results and limitations: Highest at DRB1 and lowest at HLA-C, TCR association rates differed among HLA loci in a later analysis. When analyzed later, a missense DCLRE1C variant was found to be linked to TCR beta V- and J-gene trimming.

A word on this clone: Its antigen is still unknown.

Primers included in the PCR were 60 Vbeta and 13 Jbeta primers. Sequencing was performed with immunoSEQ multiplex PCR; in TCRdb, only in-frame clones are kept and a portion is missing. The sample has 150,000 to 250,000 clones, 70% to 85% seen once. The CDR3 sequence is 15 residues long. At collection, donors were nominally healthy, but unrecorded immune exposures were probable. Sequencing used PBMCs. The sequence was obtained from a woman in her twenties or thirties in good health and CMV-seropositive. V and J are TRBV21-1 and TRBJ1-2; whether TRBD1, the table's D call, matches the DNA was not checked. TRBV21-1 is a documented pseudogene. In nucleotides, the CDR3 is TGTGCCAGCAGCCCGCCGGACAGGGGATCGGGGGGCTACACCTTC. Translation gives CASSPPDRGSGGYTF.